This record covers a single TCR beta chain. The CDR3 contains 16 residues. Trimming stripped 1 base from V and 8 bases from J, with 18 bases between. Germline CDR1 reads LNHNV; CDR2 reads YYDKDF (reference sequence). The data were taken from a study of blood T cell repertoires in COVID-19. The overall study: Acute and convalescent COVID-19 samples came from the United States, Italy and Spain.

Here immunoSEQ multiplex PCR was the method, and the copy in TCRdb shows in-frame clones only, minus some. Among some 260,000 clones listed, approximately 80% were seen once. Input material: peripheral blood. The chain carries TRBV15 and TRBJ1-5; a possible D gene is TRBD1 (6 bases). The source is an elderly man with acute or convalescent COVID-19. CDR3 residues: CATSRGTVSTGEPQHF. The CDR3 nucleotides read TGTGCCACCAGCAGAGGGACAGTGTCAACTGGGGAGCCCCAGCATTTT.